A selection of T cell receptor beta chains follows, all from one sample in a study of PD-1 blockade in classical Hodgkin lymphoma. Method: immunoSEQ multiplex PCR; TCRdb's copy keeps in-frame clones and lacks some. The sample consists of 75,000 to 100,000 clones, 81% of them appearing once. The sequences come from peripheral blood mononuclear cells (PBMCs), collected before the second cycle of nivolumab. These TCRs come from a human donor with classical Hodgkin lymphoma. The CDR3 runs from the conserved cysteine through the conserved F or W. D genes are given only for firm matches. For some rows the clone size is stated as once, few or many, or as a class when expanded; others skip it.

d_gene	abundance	j_gene	v_gene	CDR3nt	CDR3aa
TRBD1	few	TRBJ2-7	TRBV27	TGTGCCAGCACCCTTCGTATGGGACAGCACTACGAGCAGTACTTC	CASTLRMGQHYEQYF
TRBD2	NA	TRBJ2-2	TRBV6-5	TGTGCCAGCAAAGAAGCGGGAGGAAACACCGGGGAGCTGTTTTTT	CASKEAGGNTGELFF
TRBD1	NA	TRBJ1-1	TRBV19	TGTGCCAGTTTCACAGGGGCTGCCGGCACTGAAGCTTTCTTT	CASFTGAAGTEAFF
NA	NA	TRBJ2-4	TRBV5-4	TGTGCCAGCAGCTTTGGGGGAACTCAAAACATTCAGTACTTC	CASSFGGTQNIQYF
TRBD1	NA	TRBJ2-5	TRBV10-3	TGTGCCATCAGTCCCGGGACAGGTCGAATTGAAGAGACCCAGTACTTC	CAISPGTGRIEETQYF
NA	NA	TRBJ1-4	TRBV7-9	TGTGCCAGCAGCTTAGAACAGGGTCTTGAAAAACTGTTTTTT	CASSLEQGLEKLFF
NA	few	TRBJ2-2	TRBV29-1	TGCAGCGTTGTCGGGCCAGACTTAACCGGGGAGCTGTTTTTT	CSVVGPDLTGELFF
NA	NA	TRBJ1-1	TRBV6-5	TGTGCCAGCAGCTCGGGCGGCCGGGAAGCTTTCTTT	CASSSGGREAFF
NA	NA	TRBJ2-1	TRBV5-6	TGTGCCAGCAGCGTCCGGGTCTCTCGAGTCAATGAGCAGTTCTTC	CASSVRVSRVNEQFF
NA	NA	TRBJ1-5	TRBV7-2	TGTGCCAGCAGCTTAAGCCCTGGGGGAAATCAGCCCCAGCATTTT	CASSLSPGGNQPQHF
NA	NA	TRBJ2-2	TRBV2	TGTGCCAGCAGTGAATACCCCCGGGGGGCCCTCACCGGGGAGCTGTTTTTT	CASSEYPRGALTGELFF
TRBD2	NA	TRBJ2-1	TRBV11-2	TGTGCCAGCAGCTTGGAACCGGGACTAGCAGGAAGTGAGCAGTTCTTC	CASSLEPGLAGSEQFF
NA	NA	TRBJ1-5	TRBV7-8	TGTGCCAGCAGCTTAGCTGAGGGAGGTCAGCCCCAGCATTTT	CASSLAEGGQPQHF